This TCR beta chain was recovered during a study of spatial heterogeneity in lung cancer. Study-wide context: Sequence detection consistently recorded a greater number of beta-chain than alpha-chain sequences. As counted in raw reads, each unique TCR and UMI combination appeared more than ten times on average.

Using its own MiXCR run on the 5' RACE reads, TCRdb lists one record per CDR3 protein. This sample yields approximately 40,000 distinct CDR3 sequences, of which approximately 5.6% are seen a single time; roughly 25% belongs to the top ten. The time point: sample taken at primary tumor resection. No cells were sorted before sequencing. The whole RNA sequenced was extracted from tumor, nontumor lung or frozen PBMC. This clonotype has at least ten counts. Losses at the gene ends were 4 bases for V and 2 bases for J; bases not matched to a gene: 5. Per germline, CDR1 SEHNR and CDR2 FQNEAQ (reference sequence). The CDR3 is made up of 14 amino acids.

Sequences were derived from PBMCs, sampled at surgery. The rearrangement uses TRBV7-9 and TRBJ2-7, with 7 bases aligning to TRBD1. This clonotype was obtained from a female donor with early-stage non-small cell lung cancer. In DNA, the CDR3 is TGTGCCAGCAGCTCCGGGACAGTTACCTACGAGCAGTACTTC. This sequence encodes CASSSGTVTYEQYF. Full variable domain (outside the CDR3, taken from reference TRBV7-9 and TRBJ2-7): DTGVSQNPRHKITKRGQNVTFRCDPISEHNRLYWYRQTLGQGPEFLTYFQNEAQLEKSRLLSDRFSAERPKGSFSTLEIQRTEQGDSAMYLCASSSGTVTYEQYFGPGTRLTVT.